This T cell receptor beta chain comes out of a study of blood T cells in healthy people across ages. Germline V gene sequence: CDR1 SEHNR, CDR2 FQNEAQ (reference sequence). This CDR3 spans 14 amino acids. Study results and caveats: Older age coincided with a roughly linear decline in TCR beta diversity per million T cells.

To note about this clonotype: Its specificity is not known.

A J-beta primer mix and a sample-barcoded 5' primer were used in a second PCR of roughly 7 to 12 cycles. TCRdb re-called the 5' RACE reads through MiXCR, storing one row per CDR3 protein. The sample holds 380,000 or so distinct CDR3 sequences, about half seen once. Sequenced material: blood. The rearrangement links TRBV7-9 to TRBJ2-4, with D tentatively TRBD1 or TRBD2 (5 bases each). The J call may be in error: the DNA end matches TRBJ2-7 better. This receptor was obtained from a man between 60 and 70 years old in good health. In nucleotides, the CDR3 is TGTGCCAGCAGCTTGGGGGACGGGCACTACGAGCAGTACTTC. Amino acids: CASSLGDGHYEQYF.